This TCR beta chain originates from a study of cytomegalovirus exposure and HLA in healthy donors. Regarding the study as a whole: In a later analysis, TCR beta V- and J-gene trimming showed a link to a missense DCLRE1C variant. The availability of immune exposure information extended only to CMV serostatus.

The CDR3 has 12 amino acids. V gave up 5 bases and J gave up 9 bases, with 14 bases separating them. In germline, CDR1 is SGHTA, CDR2 FQGNSA. Points on this clone: What it recognizes is unknown.

Primers included in the PCR were 60 Vbeta and 13 Jbeta primers. Sequencing was performed with immunoSEQ multiplex PCR; in TCRdb, only in-frame clones are kept and a portion is missing. The table lists over 150,000 clones, about 71% of them singletons. The sample consisted of PBMCs. The source is a woman aged 40 to 50 in good health and CMV-seropositive. The rearrangement links TRBV7-2 to TRBJ2-7; D possibly corresponds to TRBD2 (6 bases). The CDR3: CASSHYPGVQYF. Here the CDR3 DNA reads TGTGCCAGCAGCCACTATCCGGGGGTGCAGTACTTC. The entire variable domain, with the rest obtained from reference TRBV7-2 and TRBJ2-7, is as follows: GAGVSQSPSNKVTEKGKDVELRCDPISGHTALYWYRQSLGQGLEFLIYFQGNSAPDKSGLPSDRFSAERTGGSVSTLTIQRTQQEDSAVYLCASSHYPGVQYFGPGTRLTVT.